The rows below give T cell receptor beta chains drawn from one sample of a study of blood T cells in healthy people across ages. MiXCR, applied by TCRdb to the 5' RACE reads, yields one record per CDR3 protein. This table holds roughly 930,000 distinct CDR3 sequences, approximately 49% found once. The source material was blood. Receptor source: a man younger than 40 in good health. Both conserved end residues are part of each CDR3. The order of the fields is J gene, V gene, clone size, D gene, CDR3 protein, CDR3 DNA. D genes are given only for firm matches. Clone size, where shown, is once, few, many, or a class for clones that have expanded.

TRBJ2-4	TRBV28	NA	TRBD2	CASSGGSKNIQYF	TGTGCCAGCTCCGGGGGGTCCAAAAACATTCAGTACTTC
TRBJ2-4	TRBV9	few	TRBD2	CASSVEPGRAGEAKNIQYF	TGTGCCAGCAGCGTAGAGCCGGGTCGGGCGGGGGAGGCCAAAAACATTCAGTACTTC
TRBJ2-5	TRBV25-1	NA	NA	CAGSTEETQYF	TGTGCCGGCTCCACAGAAGAGACCCAGTACTTC
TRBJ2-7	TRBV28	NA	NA	CASSRKHSTYEQYF	TGTGCCAGCAGTCGAAAACATAGCACCTACGAGCAGTACTTC
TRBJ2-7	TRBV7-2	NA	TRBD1	CASSQYRGDYEQYF	TGTGCCAGCAGCCAATACAGGGGGGACTACGAGCAGTACTTC
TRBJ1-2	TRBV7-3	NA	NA	CASSLTGESGYTF	TGTGCCAGCAGCTTAACGGGGGAGAGTGGCTACACCTTC
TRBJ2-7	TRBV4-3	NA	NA	CASSQGSGVYYEQYF	TGCGCCAGCAGCCAAGGGTCAGGGGTCTACTACGAGCAGTACTTC
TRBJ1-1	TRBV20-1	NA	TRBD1	CSARDTGETEAFF	TGCAGTGCTAGAGATACAGGGGAGACTGAAGCTTTCTTT
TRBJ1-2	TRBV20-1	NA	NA	CSARPLDSFSYGYTF	TGCAGTGCTAGACCATTGGACAGCTTTTCCTATGGCTACACCTTC
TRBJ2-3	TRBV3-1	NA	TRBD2	CASSRPGTRGTDTQYF	TGTGCCAGCAGCCGCCCCGGGACTAGAGGCACAGATACGCAGTATTTT
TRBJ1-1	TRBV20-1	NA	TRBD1	CSARTTGGGTEAFF	TGCAGTGCTAGAACGACAGGGGGCGGTACTGAAGCTTTCTTT
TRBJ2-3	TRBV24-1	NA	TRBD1	CATRDRGPTGTQYF	TGTGCCACCAGGGACAGGGGGCCCACGGGTACGCAGTATTTT
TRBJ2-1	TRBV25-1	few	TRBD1	CASNRDRGHKEQFF	TGTGCCAGCAACCGGGACAGGGGCCATAAGGAGCAGTTCTTC
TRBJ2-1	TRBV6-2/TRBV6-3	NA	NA	CASSYVGVEHEQFF	TGTGCCAGCAGTTACGTCGGGGTAGAGCATGAGCAGTTCTTC
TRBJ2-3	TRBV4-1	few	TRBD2	CASSQDGETSTQYF	TGCGCCAGCAGCCAAGATGGCGAGACTAGCACGCAGTATTTT
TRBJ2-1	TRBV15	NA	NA	CATSRITEPSYNEQFF	TGTGCCACCAGCAGAATTACAGAACCCTCCTACAATGAGCAGTTCTTC
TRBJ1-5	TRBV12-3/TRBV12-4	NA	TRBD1	CASNDRGQDQPQHF	TGTGCCAGCAATGACAGGGGGCAGGATCAGCCCCAGCATTTT
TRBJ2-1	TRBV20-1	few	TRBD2	CSARGLGSSGGISYNEQFF	TGCAGTGCTAGAGGGCTTGGGTCTAGCGGGGGGATCTCCTACAATGAGCAGTTCTTC
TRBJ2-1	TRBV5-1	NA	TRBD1	CASSLAGQGSYNEQFF	TGCGCCAGCAGCTTGGCCGGACAGGGGTCCTACAATGAGCAGTTCTTC
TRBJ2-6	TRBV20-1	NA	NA	CSARARVGSGANVLTF	TGCAGTGCTAGAGCCAGGGTAGGCTCGGGGGCCAACGTCCTGACTTTC
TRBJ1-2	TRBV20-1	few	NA	CSAPPQVFYGYTF	TGCAGTGCTCCGCCCCAGGTTTTCTATGGCTACACCTTC
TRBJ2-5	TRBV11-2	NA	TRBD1	CASSRQGVGEQYF	TGTGCCAGCAGCAGACAGGGAGTAGGAGAGCAGTACTTC
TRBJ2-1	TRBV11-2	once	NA	CASSLKRVNEQFF	TGTGCCAGCAGCTTAAAGCGGGTGAATGAGCAGTTCTTC
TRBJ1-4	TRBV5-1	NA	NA	CASSGSGSEKLFF	TGCGCCAGCAGTGGAAGTGGTAGTGAAAAACTGTTTTTT
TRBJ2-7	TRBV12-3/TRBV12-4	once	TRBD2	CASSWTSGIYEQYF	TGTGCCAGCAGTTGGACTAGCGGGATTTACGAGCAGTACTTC
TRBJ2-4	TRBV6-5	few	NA	CASSLEGTKNIQYF	TGTGCCAGCAGTCTAGAAGGGACCAAAAACATTCAGTACTTC
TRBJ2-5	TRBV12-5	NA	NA	CASGLGGRGTQYF	TGTGCTAGTGGTTTGGGAGGACGTGGGACCCAGTACTTC
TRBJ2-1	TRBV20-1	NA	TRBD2	CSASSPGTRSYNEQFF	TGCAGTGCTAGCTCCCCCGGGACTAGATCATACAATGAGCAGTTCTTC
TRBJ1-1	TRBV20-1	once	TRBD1	CSAPPGTANTEAFF	TGCAGTGCTCCACCAGGGACAGCGAACACTGAAGCTTTCTTT
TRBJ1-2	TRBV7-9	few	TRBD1	CASSSSYTGGYGYTF	TGTGCCAGCAGCTCTAGTTACACAGGGGGCTATGGCTACACCTTC
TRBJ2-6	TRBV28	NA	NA	CASSLGRAGANVLTF	TGTGCCAGCAGTTTAGGGAGAGCTGGGGCCAACGTCCTGACTTTC